The next 28 T cell receptor beta chains were all read from a single sample in a study of T cells in Graves' hyperthyroidism and ophthalmopathy. TCR beta CDR3 regions were amplified from RNA transcripts. The HTBI primer set served for first-round RT-PCR of the TCR CDR3. One entry per CDR3 protein results from TCRdb running MiXCR on the multiplex PCR reads. The sample contains about 150,000 distinct CDR3 sequences, approximately 20% of which appear only once. Sequencing was carried out using blood. The receptors were gathered from a woman aged 45-65 years with Graves' hyperthyroidism that later progressed to Graves' ophthalmopathy.

This clonotype occurred many times. The rearrangement uses TRBV2 and TRBJ1-2; maybe TRBD1 (5 bases). The CDR3 runs to 13 residues. V was pared by 7 bases and J by 3 bases, with 12 bases between. Germline V CDR1 and CDR2: SNHLY, FYNNEI. The CDR3 DNA sequence: TGTGCCAGCATTTTACAGGCGGACTATGGCTACACCTTC. Translation gives CASILQADYGYTF.

The chain uses TRBV6-2 or TRBV6-3 and TRBJ2-2; D is possibly TRBD2 (5 bases). The germline V gene has CDR1 MNHEY and CDR2 SVGEGT. V lost 8 bases, J lost 6 bases, and 13 bases lay in between. The CDR3 consists of 13 residues. The CDR3 here is CASSSERPGELFF. CDR3 DNA: TGTGCCAGCTCCTCCGAGCGGCCCGGGGAGCTGTTTTTT.

This clonotype was counted ten times or more. The V call is TRBV29-1, the J call TRBJ2-2; unclear D gene. This CDR3 region has 13 residues. V dropped 5 bases and J dropped 4 bases, with 11 bases sitting between them. Looked up from germline, CDR1 is SQVTM and CDR2 is ANQGSEA. As DNA, the CDR3 is TGCAGCGTTCAGGAGCTCGCCACCGGGGAGCTGTTTTTT. This translates into CSVQELATGELFF.

This clonotype was seen a few times. The J gene is TRBJ2-5, the V gene TRBV4-1, with TRBD2 matching over 8 bases. This CDR3 region has 15 residues. J gave up 4 bases and V 0 bases, and 4 bases lay outside the gene matches. In germline, CDR1 is MGHRA, CDR2 YSYEKL. Here the CDR3 reads CASSQDPAGAETQYF. CDR3 nucleotides: TGCGCCAGCAGCCAAGATCCAGCGGGAGCAGAGACCCAGTACTTC.

This clonotype was detected many times. The genes are TRBV20-1 and TRBJ2-3, with D tentatively TRBD1 or TRBD2 (5 bases each). The V end lost 6 bases, the J end lost 6 bases, and 10 bases lay between the germline ends. There are 11 residues in the CDR3. Looked up from germline, CDR1 is DFQATT and CDR2 is SNEGSKA (reference sequence). The CDR3: CSATWGDTQYF. In DNA, the CDR3 is TGCAGTGCGACGTGGGGGGATACGCAGTATTTT.

Many counts were recorded for this clonotype. The chain couples TRBV5-5 to TRBJ2-3; D gene ambiguous. The V end lost 1 base, the J end lost 2 bases, and 5 bases lay between the germline ends. Germline-derived CDR1 and CDR2 are SGHKS and YYEKEE (reference sequence). The CDR3 has 13 residues. The CDR3 sequence: CASSLNPTDTQYF. CDR3 nucleotides: TGTGCCAGCAGCTTGAATCCCACAGATACGCAGTATTTT.

This clonotype was detected ten times or more. The chain employs TRBV30 and TRBJ2-1; a possible D gene is TRBD1 (6 bases). Germline CDR1 is GTSNPN and CDR2 is SVGIG (reference sequence). CDR3 length equals 16 residues. The germline V and J ends were trimmed by 1 base and 3 bases, with 16 bases remaining between them. Here the CDR3 reads CAWSAGANAGYNEQFF. The CDR3 DNA sequence: TGTGCCTGGAGTGCAGGGGCTAACGCGGGCTACAATGAGCAGTTCTTC.

This clonotype was counted at least ten times. J is TRBJ2-1 and V is TRBV11-2; TRBD2 agrees at 13 bases. The germline V gene has CDR1 SGHAT and CDR2 FQNNGV. V dropped 5 bases and J dropped 7; count of bases not matched to a gene: 11. This CDR3 has 17 residues. This chain's CDR3 is CASSGSLLAGGGNEQFF. The CDR3 DNA reads TGTGCCAGCAGCGGAAGTTTACTAGCGGGAGGGGGAAATGAGCAGTTCTTC.

This clonotype came up many times. The V and J genes are TRBV30 and TRBJ1-5, with D hard to call. The CDR3 has 13 residues. The V end was cut by 1 base, the J end by 6 bases, with 10 bases between. The V gene's germline CDR1 is GTSNPN and CDR2 SVGIG (reference sequence). CDR3 DNA sequence: TGTGCCTGGAGTGCCAGGTTGGCTCAGCCCCAGCATTTT. It yields the protein CAWSARLAQPQHF.

This clonotype was seen at least ten times. This chain joins TRBV6-1 and TRBJ1-5, with D uncertain. V lost 3 bases, J lost 2 bases, and 14 bases lay in between. CDR1 is MNHNS, CDR2 SASEGT, per germline. CDR3 length: 16 amino acids. The DNA of the CDR3 is TGTGCCAGCAGTGACCACCCTTGGGGTGGCAATCAGCCCCAGCATTTT. This gives the protein CASSDHPWGGNQPQHF.

This clonotype came up a few times. Sequence at one end of the junction differs from germline and may be a read error. The chain couples TRBV2 to TRBJ2-7; D is possibly TRBD2 (6 bases). From germline, CDR1 is SNHLY and CDR2 FYNNEI. The CDR3 extends over 15 amino acids. The CDR3 spells CASNPRTTLSYEQHF. CDR3 in DNA: TGTGCCAGCAATCCCAGGACTACCCTATCCTACGAGCAGCACTTC.

The V call is TRBV6-1, the J call TRBJ2-1, with D possibly being TRBD1 (6 bases). CDR3 size: 15 residues. Trimming took off 0 bases at V and 6 bases at J, with 12 bases between the two ends. The germline V gene has CDR1 MNHNS and CDR2 SASEGT. This CDR3 is CASSEALQGLNEQFF. The CDR3 DNA is TGTGCCAGCAGTGAAGCTCTACAGGGTCTCAATGAGCAGTTCTTC.

V gene TRBV3-1 combines with J gene TRBJ2-1; 8 nucleotides agree with TRBD2. Germline V gives CDR1 LGHDT, CDR2 YNNKEL (reference sequence). V dropped 2 bases and J dropped 2; count of bases not matched to a gene: 8. The CDR3 has 17 amino acids. The CDR3 DNA sequence: TGTGCCAGCAGCCAAAATGGGGCGGGAGGCACCTACAATGAGCAGTTCTTC. Translating gives CASSQNGAGGTYNEQFF.

The rearrangement links TRBV30 to TRBJ1-1, with D unclear. Trimming took off 0 bases at V and 4 bases at J, with 9 bases between the two ends. The CDR3 sequence is 13 residues long. Germline lookup yields CDR1 GTSNPN and CDR2 SVGIG (reference sequence). As DNA, the CDR3 is TGTGCCTGGAGTGTAGGTAGGGTCACTGAAGCTTTCTTT. Translated, it gives CAWSVGRVTEAFF.

At least ten counts were recorded for this clonotype. The J gene is TRBJ2-1, the V gene TRBV20-1; 13 nucleotides agree with TRBD2. V lost 6 bases and J lost 9; bases outside the gene matches: 11. CDR3 length: 15 residues. Per the germline V gene, CDR1 is DFQATT and CDR2 is SNEGSKA (reference sequence). For the CDR3, the DNA is TGCAGTGCCATGCCGGGACTAGCGGGAATGCCTGAGCAGTTCTTC. Translated: CSAMPGLAGMPEQFF.

The sample holds a few counts of this clonotype. This sequence joins TRBV12-3 or TRBV12-4 and TRBJ1-1; no reliable D call. The length of the CDR3 is 13 residues. The V end lost 2 bases, the J end lost 4 bases, and 8 bases lay between the germline ends. CDR3 bases: TGTGCCAGCAGTTTATCAGGTCCCACTGAAGCTTTCTTT. Amino acid sequence: CASSLSGPTEAFF.

This clonotype showed up just a few times. The gene calls are TRBV5-4 and TRBJ2-2, with D possibly TRBD2 on 5 matching bases. CDR1 SGHNT and CDR2 YYREEE come from the germline V gene (reference sequence). CDR3 size: 15 residues. V was cut by 5 bases and J by 2 bases, with 13 bases left in between. CDR3 in DNA: TGTGCCAGCAGGTCATCTCGGGGAAACACCGGGGAGCTGTTTTTT. As protein: CASRSSRGNTGELFF. Full variable domain (remainder filled in from reference TRBV5-4 and TRBJ2-2): ETGVTQSPTHLIKTRGQQVTLRCSSQSGHNTVSWYQQALGQGPQFIFQYYREEENGRGNFPPRFSGLQFPNYSSELNVNALELDDSALYLCASRSSRGNTGELFFGEGSRLTVL.

This clonotype was picked up many times. The V and J genes are TRBV14 and TRBJ2-7, with 9 positions matching TRBD1. Germline assignment: CDR1 SGHDN and CDR2 FVKESK. The CDR3 sequence is 15 residues long. The J segment lost 6 bases and the V segment lost 0 bases, leaving 6 bases of the junction unmatched. The CDR3 DNA is TGTGCCAGCAGCCAAGATCTGCACAGGGGGCGCGAGCAGTACTTC. Protein: CASSQDLHRGREQYF.

This clonotype was detected ten times or more. This chain links TRBV18 with TRBJ2-7; unclear D gene. This CDR3 is built from 14 residues. V was cut by 3 bases and J by 3 bases, with 12 bases left in between. Germline lookup yields CDR1 KGHSH and CDR2 LQKENI. Here the CDR3 DNA reads TGTGCCAGCTCACCGCCCAGTCCCCTCTACGAGCAGTACTTC. It is translated as CASSPPSPLYEQYF. The full variable domain, completed using reference TRBV18 and TRBJ2-7, is NAGVMQNPRHLVRRRGQEARLRCSPMKGHSHVYWYRQLPEEGLKFMVYLQKENIIDESGMPKERFSAEFPKEGPSILRIQQVVRGDSAAYFCASSPPSPLYEQYFGPGTRLTVT.

This chain joins TRBV12-3 or TRBV12-4 and TRBJ1-2; TRBD1 aligns across 9 bases. The CDR3 sequence is 15 residues long. V trimming: 5 bases; J trimming: 6 bases; junction bases outside the gene matches: 10. CDR3 coding DNA: TGTGCCAGCAGTGCCGGGACAGGGAATGCGGATGGCTACACCTTC. This translates into CASSAGTGNADGYTF.

This clonotype was seen many times. The CDR3 loop reads CAWSFGTLIPTDTQYF. CDR3 DNA sequence: TGTGCCTGGAGCTTCGGGACACTGATCCCCACAGATACGCAGTATTTT. The chain couples TRBV30 to TRBJ2-3, with D perhaps matching TRBD1 (6 bases). CDR3 length: 16 residues. V lost 3 bases, J lost 2 bases, and 18 bases lay in between. CDR1 GTSNPN and CDR2 SVGIG come from the germline V gene (reference sequence). The complete variable domain, with remaining parts taken from reference TRBV30 and TRBJ2-3, reads SQTIHQWPATLVQPVGSPLSLECTVEGTSNPNLYWYRQAAGRGLQLLFYSVGIGQISSEVPQNLSASRPQDRQFILSSKKLLLSDSGFYLCAWSFGTLIPTDTQYFGPGTRLTVL.

This clonotype was seen a few times. V is TRBV12-3 or TRBV12-4 and J is TRBJ2-5; 9 positions agree with TRBD1. With 4 bases clipped from V and 5 bases from J, the junction kept 8 bases outside the gene matches. The CDR3 has 15 amino acids. Here the CDR3 reads CASSWTGTGLETQYF. For the CDR3, the DNA is TGTGCCAGCAGTTGGACCGGGACAGGGTTGGAGACCCAGTACTTC.

This sequence joins TRBV19 and TRBJ2-1, with 8 nucleotides matching TRBD2. The germline V gene encodes CDR1 LNHDA and CDR2 SQIVND (reference sequence). The CDR3 has 24 residues. The junction had 30 bases not matched to a gene; V was cut back by 5 bases and J by 0 bases. The CDR3 region is CASSLRLRKPSGHWGTSSYNEQFF. CDR3 in DNA: TGTGCCAGTAGTCTTCGATTAAGAAAGCCTAGCGGGCACTGGGGAACAAGCTCCTACAATGAGCAGTTCTTC.

The table lists this clonotype with many counts. The CDR3 region is CASSWDNRDRQETQYF. In nucleotides, the CDR3 is TGTGCCAGCAGTTGGGACAACCGCGATCGGCAAGAGACCCAGTACTTC. This chain uses TRBV12-3 or TRBV12-4 with TRBJ2-5; perhaps TRBD1 as D (6 bases). Trimming stripped 4 bases from V and 2 bases from J, with 17 bases between. CDR3 length: 16 residues.

This clonotype was found many times. The gene calls are TRBV11-3 and TRBJ1-1; D is ambiguous. This CDR3 is 13 amino acids long. Germline V lookup: CDR1 SGHNT, CDR2 YENEEA. Trimming cost V 3 bases and J 1 base, with 6 bases left between them. CDR3 amino acids: CASSLGWNTEAFF. The CDR3, as DNA: TGTGCCAGCAGCTTGGGTTGGAACACTGAAGCTTTCTTT.

This chain uses TRBV28 with TRBJ2-5; 7 bases match TRBD1. This CDR3 region has 15 residues. Germline CDR1 MDHEN, CDR2 SYDVKM. After removal of 7 bases from V and 4 bases from J, the junction contained 12 bases not matched to a gene. CDR3 DNA sequence: TGTGCCAGCACCGTAGACAGGGAAGACGTAGAGACCCAGTACTTC. Translation gives CASTVDREDVETQYF. The full variable domain, its missing parts supplied by reference TRBV28 and TRBJ2-5, is DVKVTQSSRYLVKRTGEKVFLECVQDMDHENMFWYRQDPGLGLRLIYFSYDVKMKEKGDIPEGYSVSREKKERFSLILESASTNQTSMYLCASTVDREDVETQYFGPGTRLLVL.

This clonotype has ten or more counts. The V and J genes are TRBV6-1 and TRBJ2-5; D is perhaps TRBD2 (6 bases). This CDR3 is 15 amino acids long. V lost 2 bases, J lost 3 bases, and 13 bases lay in between. Germline V gene sequence: CDR1 MNHNS, CDR2 SASEGT. This CDR3 is CASSERRGGEETQYF. CDR3 coding DNA: TGTGCCAGCAGTGAACGGCGGGGCGGGGAAGAGACCCAGTACTTC.

V and J are TRBV7-2 and TRBJ2-5, with TRBD1 identical over 8 bases. CDR1 SGHTA and CDR2 FQGNSA come from the germline V gene. The ends lost 5 bases at V and 1 base at J; junction bases unmatched: 6. CDR3 length: 15 residues. CDR3 loop: CASSRDRNSQETQYF. The CDR3 DNA reads TGTGCCAGCAGCCGGGACAGGAACTCCCAAGAGACCCAGTACTTC.